Presented here are 31 T cell receptor beta chains from one specimen sequenced in a study of shared T cell receptors in the human thymus. The data were produced by immunoSEQ multiplex PCR, yet TCRdb's version contains in-frame clones alone and is incomplete. Among about 540,000 clones listed, approximately 80% were seen once. These data also featured in a second study, about human thymus T cells.

Material: thymocytes. These receptors all come from a boy under two years old with a congenital heart defect.

The J gene is TRBJ2-3, the V gene TRBV10-2, with 7 bases matching TRBD2. With V trimmed by 6 bases and J by 0 bases, 3 bases remained unmatched. CDR3 length: 14 residues. CDR1 is WSHSY, CDR2 SAAADI, per germline. CDR3: CASSLSGSTDTQYF. Here the CDR3 DNA reads TGCGCCAGCAGCCTTAGCGGGAGCACAGATACGCAGTATTTT.

The rearrangement uses TRBV6-5 and TRBJ2-4, with a tentative D call TRBD1 (5 bases). CDR3 length: 13 amino acids. V lost 10 bases and J lost 3, with 13 bases in between. Germline-derived CDR1 and CDR2 are MNHEY and SVGAGI. This CDR3 reads CATQETVKNIQYF. For the CDR3, the DNA is TGTGCCACCCAGGAGACAGTCAAAAACATTCAGTACTTC.

The chain recombines TRBV12-5 with TRBJ2-7; D possibly corresponds to TRBD2 (5 bases). The CDR3 has 19 amino acids. Trimming took 2 bases from V and 3 from J, leaving 26 bases between them. CDR1 and CDR2 from the germline V gene are LGHNT and FRNRAP. The CDR3 bases are TGTGCTAGTGGTTTGCCGAATCTGGAGAGCGGATCATCCGACTACGAGCAGTACTTC. Protein product: CASGLPNLESGSSDYEQYF.

CDR3 nucleotide sequence: TGTGCCAGCAGCTCTGATGGAGAAAGCACAGATACGCAGTATTTT. Protein: CASSSDGESTDTQYF. V and J are TRBV28 and TRBJ2-3; D remains ambiguous. The CDR3 contains 15 residues. CDR1 is MDHEN, CDR2 SYDVKM, per germline. With 6 bases removed from V and 0 bases from J, the gap between germline ends came to 13 bases.

The chain uses TRBV7-9 and TRBJ2-3, with a weak D call TRBD1 (6 bases). Trimming removed 7 bases from V and 11 bases from J, with 19 bases in between. This CDR3 spans 13 amino acids. The germline CDR1 and CDR2 sequences are SEHNR and FQNEAQ (reference sequence). CDR3 DNA: TGTGCCAGCATGGGGGCGTCCCCAATGAGGCAGTATTTT. As protein: CASMGASPMRQYF.

The DNA of the CDR3 is TGTGCCAGCAGTTTGACCGGACAGGAGACGTGGGGGGCCAACGTCCTGACTTTC. It encodes CASSLTGQETWGANVLTF. The rearrangement uses TRBV28 and TRBJ2-6; 7 positions agree with TRBD1. V trimming: 3 bases; J trimming: 4 bases; junction bases outside the gene matches: 12. Germline V gene lookup returns CDR1 MDHEN and CDR2 SYDVKM. The CDR3 covers 18 residues.

V is TRBV10-1 and J is TRBJ2-7; TRBD2 matches at 7 bases. The CDR3 spans 16 residues. Trimming took 0 bases from V and 1 from J; bases not matched to a gene: 6. Germline V gene sequence: CDR1 WNHNN, CDR2 SYGVQD (reference sequence). CDR3 protein: CASSESGLAASYEQYF. CDR3 DNA: TGCGCCAGCAGTGAGTCCGGCCTAGCGGCATCCTACGAGCAGTACTTC.

This clone turned up a few times. V gene TRBV7-9 combines with J gene TRBJ2-2; 12 bases agree with TRBD2. This CDR3 is 18 amino acids long. CDR1 and CDR2 from the germline V gene are SEHNR and FQNEAQ (reference sequence). V was clipped by 5 bases and J by 2 bases; unmatched bases: 9. CDR3 in DNA: TGTGCCAGCAGCCCCGGGGGACTAGCGGGCATTAACACCGGGGAGCTGTTTTTT. Encoded protein: CASSPGGLAGINTGELFF.

This chain links TRBV29-1 with TRBJ2-7; a weak D match, TRBD1 (5 bases). Looked up from germline, CDR1 is SQVTM and CDR2 is ANQGSEA. The CDR3 spans 14 residues. Trimming took 4 bases from V and 2 from J, leaving 15 bases between them. The CDR3 bases are TGCAGCGTTGTTTTAAGGGAAGGGGCCTACGAGCAGTACTTC. It yields the protein CSVVLREGAYEQYF.

The chain joins TRBV6-5 to TRBJ2-3, with TRBD1 identical over 7 bases. The CDR3 spans 16 residues. V trimming: 2 bases; J trimming: 0 bases; junction bases outside the gene matches: 5. The germline CDR1 and CDR2 sequences are MNHEY and SVGAGI. The CDR3 coding sequence is TGTGCCAGCAGTTACGACAGGGAACTAAGCACAGATACGCAGTATTTT. This codes for CASSYDRELSTDTQYF.

A note on this clone: This sample includes further DNA sequences coding for the same CDR3. CDR3 nucleotides: TGTGCCAGCAGCCTAACTGCTAGCTACGAGCAGTACTTC. Protein: CASSLTASYEQYF. V usage is TRBV11-2 and J usage is TRBJ2-7, with D unresolved. The CDR3 totals 13 residues. The ends were cut back, 5 bases at V and 3 bases at J, with 11 bases in the middle. CDR1 is SGHAT and CDR2 is FQNNGV in the germline V gene.

The rearrangement joins TRBV6-6 to TRBJ1-1; possible D gene TRBD1, 6 bases. The germline V gene encodes CDR1 MNHNY and CDR2 SVGAGI (reference sequence). CDR3 length: 15 amino acids. V was clipped by 0 bases and J by 0 bases, with 8 bases between them. CDR3 nucleotide sequence: TGTGCCAGCAGTTACTCGAACAGGGTGAACACTGAAGCTTTCTTT. Translation: CASSYSNRVNTEAFF.

This rearrangement joins TRBV28 to TRBJ2-5; TRBD1 agrees at 8 bases. The V segment lost 5 bases and the J segment 0 bases; nucleotides outside the gene matches: 2. CDR1 and CDR2 from the germline V gene are MDHEN and SYDVKM. The CDR3 consists of 14 residues. CDR3 in DNA: TGTGCCAGCAGTCACAGGGGGGACCAAGAGACCCAGTACTTC. Its protein is CASSHRGDQETQYF.

For the CDR3, the DNA is TGTGCCAGCAGTTCCGGGACTAGCGGACCGATAGAGTACTTC. Encoded protein: CASSSGTSGPIEYF. The J gene is TRBJ2-7, the V gene TRBV14; 11 bases agree with TRBD2. With 6 bases clipped from V and 11 bases from J, the junction kept 12 bases outside the gene matches. CDR1 is SGHDN, CDR2 FVKESK, per germline. CDR3 length: 14 residues.

The chain has TRBV4-3 and TRBJ2-5, with D possibly TRBD2 on 6 matching bases. This CDR3 has 22 residues. The V and J ends lost 1 base and 5 bases respectively, with 35 bases between them. CDR1 and CDR2 (germline): LGHNA, YSLEER. CDR3 nucleotides: TGCGCCAGCAGCCAAGTTACGACGGGGAATAGGGGACGCGGGGCCCCCAGGGAGACCCAGTACTTC. This codes for CASSQVTTGNRGRGAPRETQYF.

This rearrangement joins TRBV9 to TRBJ2-2, with 7 positions matching TRBD2. Germline V gene data show CDR1 as SGDLS and CDR2 as YYNGEE. CDR3 size: 18 residues. The ends lost 4 bases at V and 2 bases at J; junction bases unmatched: 14. This CDR3 reads CASSSSLGGRQNTGELFF. CDR3 DNA sequence: TGTGCCAGCAGCTCCTCGCTCGGGGGGAGGCAAAACACCGGGGAGCTGTTTTTT.

V usage is TRBV7-9 and J usage is TRBJ2-6, with D possibly being TRBD2 (6 bases). The CDR3 is 18 residues long. Germline values: CDR1 SEHNR, CDR2 FQNEAQ (reference sequence). The V and J ends lost 3 bases and 4 bases respectively, with 19 bases between them. The chain's CDR3 is CASSFSSAGPLGANVLTF. The CDR3 region has the DNA TGTGCCAGCAGCTTCTCGTCGGCGGGACCCTTAGGGGCCAACGTCCTGACTTTC.

The genes are TRBV7-4 and TRBJ2-3, with 10 positions matching TRBD2. Per the germline V gene, CDR1 is SGHVT and CDR2 is SQSDAQ. This CDR3 is 17 amino acids long. V lost 5 bases, J lost 7 bases, and 15 bases stayed unmatched. The CDR3: CASSPPPDLAGAHTQYF. In nucleotides, the CDR3 is TGTGCCAGCAGCCCACCACCGGACCTAGCGGGAGCCCATACGCAGTATTTT.

This clone was seen more than once but under ten times. V gene TRBV10-1 combines with J gene TRBJ1-1, with D perhaps matching TRBD1 (5 bases). The V and J ends lost 5 bases and 3 bases respectively, with 10 bases between them. The CDR3 runs 13 residues. The germline CDR1 and CDR2 sequences are WNHNN and SYGVQD (reference sequence). For the CDR3, the DNA is TGCGCCAGCAGTCGCAGGGTGGACACTGAAGCTTTCTTT. Its translation: CASSRRVDTEAFF.

J is TRBJ2-3 and V is TRBV5-1; D uncertain. CDR1 and CDR2 (germline): SGHRS, YFSETQ. V lost 0 bases to trimming and J lost 0 bases, with 5 bases between them. This CDR3 has 14 residues. The CDR3 coding sequence is TGCGCCAGCAGCTTGGACTATAGCACAGATACGCAGTATTTT. Amino acid sequence: CASSLDYSTDTQYF. Full variable domain (outside the CDR3, taken from reference TRBV5-1 and TRBJ2-3): KAGVTQTPRYLIKTRGQQVTLSCSPISGHRSVSWYQQTPGQGLQFLFEYFSETQRNKGNFPGRFSGRQFSNSRSEMNVSTLELGDSALYLCASSLDYSTDTQYFGPGTRLTVL.

This rearrangement joins TRBV5-8 to TRBJ2-3; 10 bases are shared with TRBD2. This CDR3 contains 15 residues. Germline CDR1 SGHTS, CDR2 YDEGEE. The junction had 7 bases not matched to a gene; V was cut back by 1 base and J by 8 bases. CDR3 nucleotides: TGTGCCAGCAGCTTGCCTAGCGGGAGTGGGTTTACGCAGTATTTT. Translating it yields CASSLPSGSGFTQYF. The full variable domain, completed using reference TRBV5-8 and TRBJ2-3, is EAGVTQSPTHLIKTRGQQATLRCSPISGHTSVYWYQQALGLGLQFLLWYDEGEERNRGNFPPRFSGRQFPNYSSELNVNALELEDSALYLCASSLPSGSGFTQYFGPGTRLTVL.

The chain recombines TRBV12-5 with TRBJ2-1, with 10 bases that match TRBD2. V was clipped by 1 base and J by 5 bases; unmatched bases: 5. This CDR3 spans 16 amino acids. Germline CDR1 is LGHNT and CDR2 is FRNRAP. CDR3 DNA sequence: TGTGCTAGTGGTTTGGGTAGCGGGGGGAAAGACAATGAGCAGTTCTTC. The encoded protein is CASGLGSGGKDNEQFF.

The CDR3 bases are TGTGCCAGCAGCCCCACCGGGACTAGCGGATCCACAGATACGCAGTATTTT. Translating it yields CASSPTGTSGSTDTQYF. V is TRBV7-3 and J is TRBJ2-3; TRBD2 matches 11 bases. From germline, CDR1 is SGHTA and CDR2 FQGTGA. The CDR3 totals 17 residues. J was trimmed by 2 bases and V by 5 bases; bases with no gene match: 9.

The sample holds a few counts of this clone. The gene calls are TRBV5-4 and TRBJ2-1; no clear D gene. The V end was cut by 1 base, the J end by 4 bases, with 6 bases between. This CDR3 comprises 13 residues. The germline V gene encodes CDR1 SGHNT and CDR2 YYREEE (reference sequence). Here the CDR3 reads CASSLQVYNEQFF. For the CDR3, the DNA is TGTGCCAGCAGCTTGCAGGTATACAATGAGCAGTTCTTC.

The rearrangement joins TRBV29-1 to TRBJ2-3, with TRBD2 matching over 9 bases. The CDR3 totals 16 residues. From germline, CDR1 is SQVTM and CDR2 ANQGSEA. After removal of 1 base from V and 1 base from J, the junction contained 6 bases not matched to a gene. The CDR3 bases are TGCAGCGTTGAAGCGGTACCTAGCGGGGGCACAGATACGCAGTATTTT. Encoded protein: CSVEAVPSGGTDTQYF.

CDR3 sequence: CASSPGGQPQHF. CDR3 coding DNA: TGTGCCAGCAGCCCGGGTGGTCAGCCCCAGCATTTT. This rearrangement joins TRBV6-5 to TRBJ1-5; no definite D call. Deletions cut 6 bases from V and 6 bases from J, with 9 bases between. The CDR3 has 12 residues. The V gene's germline CDR1 is MNHEY and CDR2 SVGAGI.

The V call is TRBV7-6, the J call TRBJ2-7; 8 bases line up with TRBD2. The CDR3 spans 20 residues. V shed 4 bases, J shed 0 bases, and the junction held 20 bases outside the gene matches. Germline V gives CDR1 SGHVS, CDR2 FNYEAQ. The CDR3 is CASSSTRGGSGRRASYEQYF. The DNA of the CDR3 is TGTGCCAGCAGCTCGACCCGGGGGGGAAGCGGGAGAAGGGCCTCCTACGAGCAGTACTTC.

The chain links TRBV28 to TRBJ2-3; 7 bases fit TRBD2. Germline assignment: CDR1 MDHEN and CDR2 SYDVKM. This CDR3 has 15 residues. V lost 4 bases to trimming and J lost 4 bases; unmatched junction nucleotides: 8. CDR3 residues: CASSSGGSEADTQYF. CDR3 sequence (DNA): TGTGCCAGCAGTTCCGGCGGGAGTGAGGCAGATACGCAGTATTTT. Together with reference TRBV28 and TRBJ2-3, the CDR3 gives the full variable domain: DVKVTQSSRYLVKRTGEKVFLECVQDMDHENMFWYRQDPGLGLRLIYFSYDVKMKEKGDIPEGYSVSREKKERFSLILESASTNQTSMYLCASSSGGSEADTQYFGPGTRLTVL.

The genes are TRBV4-1 and TRBJ1-2; D not certain. CDR3 length equals 11 residues. Trimming took 0 bases from V and 6 from J, leaving 2 bases between them. Per germline, CDR1 MGHRA and CDR2 YSYEKL. Here the CDR3 reads CASSQDNGYTF. The CDR3 DNA is TGCGCCAGCAGCCAAGATAATGGCTACACCTTC.

The chain is built from TRBV28 and TRBJ2-2, with D uncertain. V was trimmed by 2 bases and J by 3 bases, leaving 7 bases between them. The germline V gene encodes CDR1 MDHEN and CDR2 SYDVKM. The CDR3 is 14 amino acids. The CDR3 bases are TGTGCCAGCAGTTTAGCGCGGTACACCGGGGAGCTGTTTTTT. It encodes CASSLARYTGELFF.

V usage is TRBV12-5 and J usage is TRBJ2-7; 7 bases match TRBD1. There are 16 residues in the CDR3. After removal of 0 bases from V and 3 bases from J, the junction contained 8 bases not matched to a gene. The germline V gene has CDR1 LGHNT and CDR2 FRNRAP. The CDR3 DNA sequence: TGTGCTAGTGGTTTGGTACAATGGACAGGCCTCTACGAGCAGTACTTC. As protein: CASGLVQWTGLYEQYF.